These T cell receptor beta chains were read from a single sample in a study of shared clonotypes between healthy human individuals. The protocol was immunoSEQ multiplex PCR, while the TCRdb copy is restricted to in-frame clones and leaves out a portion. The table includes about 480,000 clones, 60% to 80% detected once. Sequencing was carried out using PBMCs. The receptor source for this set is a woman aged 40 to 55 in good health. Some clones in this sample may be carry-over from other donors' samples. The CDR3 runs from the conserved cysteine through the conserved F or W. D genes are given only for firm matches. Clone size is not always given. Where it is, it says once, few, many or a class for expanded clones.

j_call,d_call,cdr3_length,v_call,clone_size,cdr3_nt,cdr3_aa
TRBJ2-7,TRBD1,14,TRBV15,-,TGTGCCACCAGCCAGCGACAGGGCTCCTACGAGCAGTACTTC,CATSQRQGSYEQYF
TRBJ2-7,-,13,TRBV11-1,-,TGTGCCAGCAGCTTAGCTCGTGGGACTGAGCAGTACTTC,CASSLARGTEQYF
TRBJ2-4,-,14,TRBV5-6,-,TGTGCCAGCAGCTTGGCAGGGGCACGTTACATTCAGTACTTC,CASSLAGARYIQYF
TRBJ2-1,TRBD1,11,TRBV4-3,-,TGCGCCAGCAGCCAAGGGACAGGGATGGTCTTC,CASSQGTGMVF
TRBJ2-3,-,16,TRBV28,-,TGTGCCAGCAGTTCGCCCCAAGGGATCACTACAGATACGCAGTATTTT,CASSSPQGITTDTQYF
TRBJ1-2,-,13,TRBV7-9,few,TGTGCCAGCAGCTTGTTGATGAACTATGGCTACACCTTC,CASSLLMNYGYTF
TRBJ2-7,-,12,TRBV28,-,TGTGCCAGCGGGAGTCACTCCTACGAGCAGTACTTC,CASGSHSYEQYF
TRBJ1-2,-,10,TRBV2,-,TGTGCCAGCAGTGAAACTGGCTACACCTTC,CASSETGYTF
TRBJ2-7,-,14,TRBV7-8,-,TGTGCCAGCAGCTACTCGGGGCAGGGGTACGAGCAGTACTTC,CASSYSGQGYEQYF
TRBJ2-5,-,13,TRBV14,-,TGTGCCAGCGGAGGGGATTTAGGAGAGACCCAGTACTTC,CASGGDLGETQYF
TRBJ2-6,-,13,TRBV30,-,TGTGCCGGGGGGTCATCTGGGGCCAACGTCCTGACTTTC,CAGGSSGANVLTF
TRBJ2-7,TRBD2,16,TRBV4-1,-,TGCGCCAGCAGCCAAAAACCTAGCGGGAGTGCCTACGAGCAGTACTTC,CASSQKPSGSAYEQYF
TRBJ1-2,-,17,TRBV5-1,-,TGCGCCAGCAGCTTGGGACTGGCAGTAGCAGACCTATATGGCTACACCTTC,CASSLGLAVADLYGYTF
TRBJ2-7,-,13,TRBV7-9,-,TGTGCCAGCAGCTCCCCCCGGACAGTCGAGCAGTACTTC,CASSSPRTVEQYF
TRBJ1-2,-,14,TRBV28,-,TGTGCCAGCAGGCCTCGGGGGAGGTGGGATGGCCACACCTTC,CASRPRGRWDGHTF
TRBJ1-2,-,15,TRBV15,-,TGTGCCACCAGCAGAGGGGGAGACTGGACCTATGGCTACACCTTC,CATSRGGDWTYGYTF
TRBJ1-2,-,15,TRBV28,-,TGTGCCAGCAGCAGTGGGGCCATAGGAAACTATGGCTACACCTTC,CASSSGAIGNYGYTF
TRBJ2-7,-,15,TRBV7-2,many,TGTGCCAGCAGCTTAGCCATAGGGGTCTCCTACGAGCAGTACTTC,CASSLAIGVSYEQYF
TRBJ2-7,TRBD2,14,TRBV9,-,TGTGCCAGCAGCCAGACTAGCGGGAGCCACGAGCAGTACTTC,CASSQTSGSHEQYF
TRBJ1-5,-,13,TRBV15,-,TGTGCCACCAGCAGAGATCACAATCAGCCCCAGCATTTT,CATSRDHNQPQHF
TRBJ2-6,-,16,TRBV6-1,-,TGTGCCAGCAGTGAAGCCCGTCCCTCTGGGGCCAACGTCCTGACTTTC,CASSEARPSGANVLTF